There are a few counts of the clone carrying this T cell receptor (beta chain). What it binds is unknown. The data were obtained in a study of cytomegalovirus exposure and HLA in healthy donors. Points from the study as a whole: When analyzed later, a missense DCLRE1C variant was found to be linked to TCR beta V- and J-gene trimming. Accurate HLA-A and HLA-B prediction from TCR beta sequences was reported for most subjects. The authors enumerated roughly 180 TCR beta chains as linked to cytomegalovirus. After further analysis at a later stage, some 15,000 TCR beta sequences were associated with HLA alleles at 0.05 false discovery rate.

CDR1 and CDR2 from the germline V gene are MNHNS and SASEGT. After removal of 4 bases from V and 4 bases from J, the junction contained 6 bases not matched to a gene. CDR3 length: 15 amino acids. PCR amplification relied on 60 Vbeta primers (plus 13 Jbeta primers). Measured with immunoSEQ multiplex PCR; TCRdb has only the in-frame clones, and not every one. This table has 200,000 to 250,000 clones, 65% to 85% appearing once. This receptor was obtained from a boy younger than 10 in good health and CMV-seronegative. This rearrangement joins TRBV6-1 to TRBJ1-4, with 7 bases that match TRBD1. The sample was PBMCs. CDR3 DNA: TGTGCCAGCAGTGTCTTCACAGGGGATAATGAAAAACTGTTTTTT. Translating gives CASSVFTGDNEKLFF.